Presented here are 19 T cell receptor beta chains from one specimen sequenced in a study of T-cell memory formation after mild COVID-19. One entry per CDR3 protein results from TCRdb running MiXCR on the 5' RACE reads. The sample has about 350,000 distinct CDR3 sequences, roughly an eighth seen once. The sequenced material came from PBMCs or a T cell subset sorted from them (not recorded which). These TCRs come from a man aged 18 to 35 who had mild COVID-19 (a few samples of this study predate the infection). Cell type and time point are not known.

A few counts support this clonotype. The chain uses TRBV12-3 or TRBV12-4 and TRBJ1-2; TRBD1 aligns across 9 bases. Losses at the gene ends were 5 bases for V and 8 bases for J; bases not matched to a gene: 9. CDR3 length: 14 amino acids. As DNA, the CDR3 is TGTGCCAGCAGTACCGACAGGGGGAAACGCGGCTACACCTTC. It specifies CASSTDRGKRGYTF.

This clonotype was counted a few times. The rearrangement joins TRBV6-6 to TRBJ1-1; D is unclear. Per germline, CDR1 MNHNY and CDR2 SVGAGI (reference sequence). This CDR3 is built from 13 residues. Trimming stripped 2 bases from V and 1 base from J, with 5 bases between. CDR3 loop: CASSYTGNTEAFF. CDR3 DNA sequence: TGTGCCAGCAGTTACACCGGGAACACTGAAGCTTTCTTT.

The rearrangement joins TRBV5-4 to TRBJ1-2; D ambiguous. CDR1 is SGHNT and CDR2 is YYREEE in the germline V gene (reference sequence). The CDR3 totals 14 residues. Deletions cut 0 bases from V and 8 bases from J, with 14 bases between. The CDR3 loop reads CASSLAYAPNGYTF. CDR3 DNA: TGTGCCAGCAGCTTGGCCTACGCTCCTAACGGCTACACCTTC.

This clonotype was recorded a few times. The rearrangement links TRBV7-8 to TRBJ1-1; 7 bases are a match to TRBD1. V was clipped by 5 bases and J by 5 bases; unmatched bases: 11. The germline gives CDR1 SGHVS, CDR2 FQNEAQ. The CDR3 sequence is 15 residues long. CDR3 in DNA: TGTGCCAGCAGCCCCCACGAAGGGGGCCGGACTGAAGCTTTCTTT. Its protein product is CASSPHEGGRTEAFF.

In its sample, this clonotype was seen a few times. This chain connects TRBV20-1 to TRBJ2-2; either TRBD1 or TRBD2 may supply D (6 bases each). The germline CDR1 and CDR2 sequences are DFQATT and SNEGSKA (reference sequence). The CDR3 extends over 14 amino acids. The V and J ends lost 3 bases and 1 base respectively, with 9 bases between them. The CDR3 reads CSAREGQNTGELFF. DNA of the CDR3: TGCAGTGCTAGGGAGGGACAGAACACCGGGGAGCTGTTTTTT.

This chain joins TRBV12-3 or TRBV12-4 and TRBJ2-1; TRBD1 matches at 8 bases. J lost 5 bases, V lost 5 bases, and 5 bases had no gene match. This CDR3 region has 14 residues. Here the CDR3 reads CASSRGQGDNEQFF. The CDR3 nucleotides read TGTGCCAGCAGTCGAGGACAGGGTGACAATGAGCAGTTCTTC.

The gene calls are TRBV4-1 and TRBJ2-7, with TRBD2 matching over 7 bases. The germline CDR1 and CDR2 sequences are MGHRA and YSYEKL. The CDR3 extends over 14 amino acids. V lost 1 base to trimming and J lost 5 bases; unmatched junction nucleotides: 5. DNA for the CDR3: TGCGCCAGCAGCCAAGGACTAGCAGACCACGAGCAGTACTTC. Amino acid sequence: CASSQGLADHEQYF.

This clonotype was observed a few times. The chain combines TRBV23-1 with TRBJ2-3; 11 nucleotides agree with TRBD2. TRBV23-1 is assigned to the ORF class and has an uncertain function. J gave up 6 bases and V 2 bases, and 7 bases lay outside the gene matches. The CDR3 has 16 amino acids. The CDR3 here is CASSQPGLAVLDTQYF. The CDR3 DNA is TGCGCCAGCAGTCAACCGGGACTAGCGGTATTGGATACGCAGTATTTT.

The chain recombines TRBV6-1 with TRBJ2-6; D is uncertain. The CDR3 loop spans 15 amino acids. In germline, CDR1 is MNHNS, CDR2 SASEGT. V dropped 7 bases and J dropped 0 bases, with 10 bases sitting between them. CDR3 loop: CASNTWYSGANVLTF. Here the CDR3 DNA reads TGTGCCAGCAATACCTGGTACTCTGGGGCCAACGTCCTGACTTTC.

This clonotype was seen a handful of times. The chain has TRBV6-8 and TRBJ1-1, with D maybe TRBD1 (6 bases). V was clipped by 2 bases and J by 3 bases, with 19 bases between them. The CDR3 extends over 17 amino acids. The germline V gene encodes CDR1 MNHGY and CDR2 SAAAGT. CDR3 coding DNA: TGTGCCAGCAGTTACCTTTTCGTGGGGGGCGGCGACACTGAAGCTTTCTTT. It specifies CASSYLFVGGGDTEAFF.

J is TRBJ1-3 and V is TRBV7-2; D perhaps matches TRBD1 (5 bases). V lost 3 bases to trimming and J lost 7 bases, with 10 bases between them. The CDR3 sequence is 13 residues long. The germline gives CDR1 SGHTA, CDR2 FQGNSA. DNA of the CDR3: TGTGCCAGCAGCTTGATACCAGGGAACACCATATATTTT. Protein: CASSLIPGNTIYF.

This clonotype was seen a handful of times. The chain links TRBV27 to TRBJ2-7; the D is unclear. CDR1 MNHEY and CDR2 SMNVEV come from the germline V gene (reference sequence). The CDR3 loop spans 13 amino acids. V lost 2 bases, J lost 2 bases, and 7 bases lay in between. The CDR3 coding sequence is TGTGCCAGCAGTTTAGGCCACACCTACGAGCAGTACTTC. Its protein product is CASSLGHTYEQYF.

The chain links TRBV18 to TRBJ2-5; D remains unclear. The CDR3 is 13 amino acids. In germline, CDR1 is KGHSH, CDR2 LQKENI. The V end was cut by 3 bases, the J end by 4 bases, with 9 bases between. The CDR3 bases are TGTGCCAGCTCACCTGGAGATCGAGAGACCCAGTACTTC. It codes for CASSPGDRETQYF.

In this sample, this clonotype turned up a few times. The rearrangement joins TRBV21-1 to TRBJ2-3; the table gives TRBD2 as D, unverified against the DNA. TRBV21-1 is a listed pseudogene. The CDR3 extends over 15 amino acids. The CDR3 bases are TGTGCCAGCAGTGTTACTAGCGGGGTGCCCCATACGCAGTATTTT. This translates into CASSVTSGVPHTQYF.

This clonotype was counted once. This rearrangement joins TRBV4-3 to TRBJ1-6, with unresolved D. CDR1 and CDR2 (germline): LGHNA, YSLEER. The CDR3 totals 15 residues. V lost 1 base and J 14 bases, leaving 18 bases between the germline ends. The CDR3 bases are TGCGCCAGCAGCCAAGGGGGAGCAGTCGCAAACACCCTCCACTTT. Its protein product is CASSQGGAVANTLHF.

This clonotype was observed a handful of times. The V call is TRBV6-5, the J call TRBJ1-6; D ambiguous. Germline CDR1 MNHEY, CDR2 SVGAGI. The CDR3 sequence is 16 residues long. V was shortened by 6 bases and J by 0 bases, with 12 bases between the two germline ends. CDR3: CASRQRSTSYNSPLHF. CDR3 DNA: TGTGCCAGCAGACAAAGGTCTACCTCCTATAATTCACCCCTCCACTTT.

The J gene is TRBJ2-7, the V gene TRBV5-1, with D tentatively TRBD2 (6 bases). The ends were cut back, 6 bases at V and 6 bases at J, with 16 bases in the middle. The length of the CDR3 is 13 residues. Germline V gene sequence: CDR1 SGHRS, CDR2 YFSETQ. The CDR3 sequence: CASTTPVEGEQYF. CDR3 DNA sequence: TGCGCCAGCACCACCCCCGTGGAGGGCGAGCAGTACTTC.

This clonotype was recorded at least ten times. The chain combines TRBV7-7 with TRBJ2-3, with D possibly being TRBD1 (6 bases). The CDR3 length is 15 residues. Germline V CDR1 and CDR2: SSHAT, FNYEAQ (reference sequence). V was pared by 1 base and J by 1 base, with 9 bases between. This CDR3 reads CASSLGAGGTDTQYF. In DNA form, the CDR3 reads TGTGCCAGCAGCTTAGGGGCAGGGGGCACAGATACGCAGTATTTT.

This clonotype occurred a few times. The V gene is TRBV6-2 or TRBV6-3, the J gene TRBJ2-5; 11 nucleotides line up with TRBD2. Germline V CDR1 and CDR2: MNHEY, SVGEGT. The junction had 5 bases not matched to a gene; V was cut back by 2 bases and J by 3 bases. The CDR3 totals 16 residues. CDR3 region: CASSYTGTSGKETQYF. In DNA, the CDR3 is TGTGCCAGCAGTTACACCGGGACTAGCGGAAAAGAGACCCAGTACTTC.